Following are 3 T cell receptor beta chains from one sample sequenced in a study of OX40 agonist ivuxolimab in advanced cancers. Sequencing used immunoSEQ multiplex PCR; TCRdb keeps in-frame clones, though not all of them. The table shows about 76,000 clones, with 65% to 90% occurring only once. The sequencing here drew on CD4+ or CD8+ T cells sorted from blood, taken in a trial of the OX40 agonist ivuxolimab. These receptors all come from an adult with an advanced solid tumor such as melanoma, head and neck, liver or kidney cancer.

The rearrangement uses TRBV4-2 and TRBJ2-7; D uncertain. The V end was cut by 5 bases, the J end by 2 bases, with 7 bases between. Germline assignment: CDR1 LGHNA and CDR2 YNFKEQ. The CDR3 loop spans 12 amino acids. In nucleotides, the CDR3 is TGTGCCAGCAGCTTATACGCCTACGAGCAGTACTTC. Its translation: CASSLYAYEQYF.

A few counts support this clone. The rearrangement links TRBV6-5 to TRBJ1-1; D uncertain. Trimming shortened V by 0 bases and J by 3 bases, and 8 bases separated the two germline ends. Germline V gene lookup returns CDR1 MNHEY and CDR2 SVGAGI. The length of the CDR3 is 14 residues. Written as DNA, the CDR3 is TGTGCCAGCAGTTACTCGGGCGGTTACACTGAAGCTTTCTTT. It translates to CASSYSGGYTEAFF.

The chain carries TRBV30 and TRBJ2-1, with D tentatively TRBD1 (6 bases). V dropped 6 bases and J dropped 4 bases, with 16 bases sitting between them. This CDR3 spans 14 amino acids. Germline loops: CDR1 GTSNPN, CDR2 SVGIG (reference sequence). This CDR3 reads CACHVAGAYNEQFF. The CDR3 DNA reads TGTGCCTGTCATGTGGCAGGGGCTTACAATGAGCAGTTCTTC.